This T cell receptor (beta chain) was retrieved from a study of cytomegalovirus exposure and HLA in healthy donors. The study ran its PCR with 60 Vbeta and 13 Jbeta primers. Clones were read by immunoSEQ multiplex PCR, and TCRdb kept only the in-frame ones, dropping some. The sample lists about 130,000 clones, about 78% seen once, with approximately 1.2% in the top ten. V lost 3 bases and J lost 2; bases outside the gene matches: 5. This CDR3 has 16 amino acids. Germline V gives CDR1 SGHNT, CDR2 YYREEE (reference sequence). The sample consisted of PBMCs. This clonotype was sampled from a female donor in good health and CMV-seronegative. This sequence joins TRBV5-4 and TRBJ2-3, with 11 bases identical to TRBD2. DNA for the CDR3: TGTGCCAGCAGCTCCCGACTAGCGGGGACCACAGATACGCAGTATTTT. This encodes CASSSRLAGTTDTQYF.